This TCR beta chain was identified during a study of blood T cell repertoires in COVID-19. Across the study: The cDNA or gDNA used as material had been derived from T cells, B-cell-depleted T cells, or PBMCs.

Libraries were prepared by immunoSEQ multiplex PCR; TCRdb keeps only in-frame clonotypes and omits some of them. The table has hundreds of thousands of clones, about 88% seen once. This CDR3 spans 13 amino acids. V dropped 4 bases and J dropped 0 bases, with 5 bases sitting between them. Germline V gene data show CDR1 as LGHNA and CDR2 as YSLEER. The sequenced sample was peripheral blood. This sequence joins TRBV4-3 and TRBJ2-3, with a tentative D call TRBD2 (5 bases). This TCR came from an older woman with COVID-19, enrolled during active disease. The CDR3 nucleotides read TGCGCCAGCAGCCGGACTAGCACAGATACGCAGTATTTT. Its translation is CASSRTSTDTQYF.